The rows below give T cell receptor beta chains drawn from one sample of a study of CD4 and CD8 cells across lung adenocarcinoma regions. TCRdb redid the calling of the PCR reads with MiXCR, one entry per CDR3 protein. The repertoire consists of 20,000 to 25,000 distinct CDR3 sequences, with about 50% occurring once and the leading ten covering under 35%. The sample consisted of CD8+ T cells from the center of a lung tumor. These receptors were collected from a female donor with lung adenocarcinoma. The CD4 and CD8 labels of this study may be unreliable. Both conserved end residues are trimmed from each CDR3. The D gene is left open where the match is weak. The size entry is marked missing in some rows and otherwise reads once, few, many or a size class.

- | medium-sized | TRBV7-2 | ASSLASYNEQF
- | - | TRBV27 | ASGPTDMQY
TRBD2 | - | TRBV3-1 | ASGVGGGAQDIQY
- | once | TRBV25-1 | ASSEFPGAADDTQY
TRBD2 | - | TRBV11-2 | ASSVRTSAPGANVLT
TRBD2 | - | TRBV6-1 | ASSESWRGGNNEQF
TRBD2 | few | TRBV10-3 | AISEGAGGVETQY
- | - | TRBV27 | ASMQGLGATDIQY
TRBD2 | many | TRBV12-3/TRBV12-4 | ASRVEGLEGETQY
TRBD2 | - | TRBV5-1 | ASSLGTSKTTDTQY
- | - | TRBV6-1 | ASNPGVGDTDTQY
TRBD2 | few | TRBV6-1 | ASRFSGSSYNEQF
- | - | TRBV27 | AAGQGGRVKDTQY
TRBD2 | - | TRBV5-1 | ASSGTSGGSYNEQF
TRBD2 | - | TRBV3-1 | ASSQGVGRARNEQF
TRBD2 | - | TRBV6-1 | ASSGGLAGFTDTQY
- | many | TRBV10-3 | AISEAAYEQY
- | few | TRBV6-5 | ASSYRQSSYNSPLH
TRBD1 | - | TRBV27 | ASSPRRTGIGQETQY
- | - | TRBV6-1 | ASSEWANRVQKLF
- | - | TRBV3-1 | ASSQGGANVLT
TRBD2 | many | TRBV6-5 | ASSSPTFASGDQETQY
TRBD1 | - | TRBV4-1 | ASSQGGTGRYGYT